One sample yielded the 18 T cell receptor beta chains listed below, sequenced in a study of OX40 agonist ivuxolimab in advanced cancers. This table comes from immunoSEQ multiplex PCR, and its TCRdb copy is limited to in-frame clones, with some not included. The table has about 49,000 clones, roughly 80% seen once. This specimen was CD4+ or CD8+ T cells sorted from blood, taken in a trial of the OX40 agonist ivuxolimab. These receptors were taken from an adult with an advanced solid tumor such as melanoma, head and neck, liver or kidney cancer.

This clone was observed once. CDR3 nucleotides: TGTGCCAGCAGCCGGACTAGCCTGGAGACCCAGTACTTC. Its translation is CASSRTSLETQYF. V gene TRBV5-5 combines with J gene TRBJ2-5, with 8 bases that match TRBD2. This CDR3 region has 13 residues. Trimming cost V 4 bases and J 5 bases; bases outside gene matches: 4. Germline V gene lookup returns CDR1 SGHKS and CDR2 YYEKEE (reference sequence).

Here the CDR3 DNA reads TGCGCCAGCAGCTTAGGCAGCTATGGCTACACCTTC. Translating it yields CASSLGSYGYTF. The chain carries TRBV5-1 and TRBJ1-2; D remains unclear. Trimming pared 2 bases from V and 4 bases from J, leaving 6 bases between. Germline assignment: CDR1 SGHRS and CDR2 YFSETQ. The length of the CDR3 is 12 residues. The entire variable domain, with the rest obtained from reference TRBV5-1 and TRBJ1-2, is as follows: KAGVTQTPRYLIKTRGQQVTLSCSPISGHRSVSWYQQTPGQGLQFLFEYFSETQRNKGNFPGRFSGRQFSNSRSEMNVSTLELGDSALYLCASSLGSYGYTFGSGTRLTVV.

The J gene is TRBJ2-7, the V gene TRBV28; tentatively, D is TRBD1 (6 bases). Deletions cut 6 bases from V and 2 bases from J, with 17 bases between. Germline V gene data show CDR1 as MDHEN and CDR2 as SYDVKM. CDR3 length: 15 amino acids. The CDR3 coding sequence is TGTGCCAGCAGGCAAGAGGGACACCTGACCTACGAGCAGTACTTC. This sequence encodes CASRQEGHLTYEQYF. Based on the CDR3 plus reference TRBV28 and TRBJ2-7, the full variable domain is DVKVTQSSRYLVKRTGEKVFLECVQDMDHENMFWYRQDPGLGLRLIYFSYDVKMKEKGDIPEGYSVSREKKERFSLILESASTNQTSMYLCASRQEGHLTYEQYFGPGTRLTVT.

This chain uses TRBV5-3 with TRBJ2-3; the D gene could be TRBD1 or TRBD2 (5 bases each). TRBV5-3 is marked as an open reading frame, function uncertain. This CDR3 spans 13 amino acids. Trimming stripped 3 bases from V and 6 bases from J, with 11 bases between. The CDR3 coding sequence is TGTGCCAGAAGCTGGGACCCCAAGGATACGCAGTATTTT. Amino acids: CARSWDPKDTQYF.

The DNA of the CDR3 is TGTGCCAGCAGTTTCGGAGCCTACGAGCAGTACTTC. Translated: CASSFGAYEQYF. The chain combines TRBV28 with TRBJ2-7; D unresolved. In germline, CDR1 is MDHEN, CDR2 SYDVKM. The CDR3 extends over 12 amino acids. Deletions cut 3 bases from V and 2 bases from J, with 5 bases between.

J is TRBJ2-3 and V is TRBV9; 10 nucleotides agree with TRBD2. The CDR3 consists of 18 residues. Germline V gives CDR1 SGDLS, CDR2 YYNGEE. Trimming took 0 bases from V and 2 from J; bases not matched to a gene: 9. CDR3 sequence (DNA): TGTGCCAGCAGCGTAGGGTCTAGGGGACTAGCGACCACAGATACGCAGTATTTT. Translation gives CASSVGSRGLATTDTQYF.

V is TRBV19 and J is TRBJ2-5; TRBD1 matches 9 bases. The CDR3 sequence is 15 residues long. The ends lost 4 bases at V and 5 bases at J; junction bases unmatched: 8. Per germline, CDR1 LNHDA and CDR2 SQIVND (reference sequence). As DNA, the CDR3 is TGTGCCAGTAGTACCGAGGGACAGGGATGGGAGACCCAGTACTTC. Its translation is CASSTEGQGWETQYF.

The CDR3 bases are TGTGCCAGTAGTACGTACTTGGAGAGAGCCAAAAACATTCAGTACTTC. Its protein is CASSTYLERAKNIQYF. The rearrangement uses TRBV19 and TRBJ2-4; D unclear. Per the germline V gene, CDR1 is LNHDA and CDR2 is SQIVND (reference sequence). Between the trimmed V and J ends, which lost 4 bases and 0 bases, there was a span of 13 bases. CDR3 length: 16 amino acids. The whole variable domain, remainder taken from reference TRBV19 and TRBJ2-4, is DGGITQSPKYLFRKEGQNVTLSCEQNLNHDAMYWYRQDPGQGLRLIYYSQIVNDFQKGDIAEGYSVSREKKESFPLTVTSAQKNPTAFYLCASSTYLERAKNIQYFGAGTRLSVL.

The genes are TRBV19 and TRBJ1-5, with 8 bases aligning to TRBD1. V lost 5 bases, J lost 1 base, and 16 bases stayed unmatched. Per germline, CDR1 LNHDA and CDR2 SQIVND (reference sequence). The CDR3 is made up of 19 amino acids. The CDR3 region is CASSSRGQGKVYSNQPQHF. The CDR3 DNA reads TGTGCCAGTAGTTCCCGCGGACAGGGTAAGGTTTACAGCAATCAGCCCCAGCATTTT.

This chain links TRBV5-6 with TRBJ1-6; perhaps TRBD1 as D (6 bases). Germline CDR1 reads SGHDT; CDR2 reads YYEEEE. The CDR3 spans 15 residues. Trimming shortened V by 3 bases and J by 7 bases, and 14 bases separated the two germline ends. CDR3 DNA: TGTGCCAGCAGCTCTGAACAGGGCCTGAATTCACCCCTCCACTTT. It translates to CASSSEQGLNSPLHF.

This clone appeared once. The DNA of the CDR3 is TGTGCCAGCAGTTATAACCGCTACGAGCAGTACTTC. Protein product: CASSYNRYEQYF. This sequence joins TRBV6-5 and TRBJ2-7; the D is unclear. The V end was cut by 3 bases, the J end by 3 bases, with 6 bases between. CDR1 is MNHEY, CDR2 SVGAGI, per germline. The CDR3 is made up of 12 amino acids.

The V gene is TRBV2, the J gene TRBJ2-5; 7 bases are shared with TRBD2. Unmatched junction bases numbered 8, after V lost 4 bases and J lost 6 bases. This CDR3 spans 14 amino acids. Germline values: CDR1 SNHLY, CDR2 FYNNEI. CDR3 in DNA: TGTGCCAGCAGTGGGACTAGTGGATTACAGACCCAGTACTTC. This translates into CASSGTSGLQTQYF.

For the CDR3, the DNA is TGTGCCAGCTCACGTGGACTAGCGGAGGCCTACGAGCAGTACTTC. Protein product: CASSRGLAEAYEQYF. The genes are TRBV18 and TRBJ2-7; TRBD2 matches 10 bases. J lost 2 bases, V lost 4 bases, and 5 bases had no gene match. Germline loops: CDR1 KGHSH, CDR2 LQKENI. The CDR3 runs 15 residues.

The V gene is TRBV28, the J gene TRBJ2-5, with D hard to call. Germline loops: CDR1 MDHEN, CDR2 SYDVKM. V was pared by 5 bases and J by 0 bases, with 10 bases between. This CDR3 comprises 14 residues. In DNA form, the CDR3 reads TGTGCCAGCAGTCGGCAGCCGTACCAAGAGACCCAGTACTTC. Protein: CASSRQPYQETQYF.

The chain combines TRBV12-2 with TRBJ1-4; TRBD1 is the table's D call and was not checked against the DNA. TRBV12-2 is termed a pseudogene. The CDR3 extends over 16 amino acids. The CDR3: CASRLAGGQSNEKLFF. The DNA for the CDR3 is TGTGCAAGTCGCTTAGCGGGCGGACAGTCTAATGAAAAACTGTTTTTT.

The chain joins TRBV6-1 to TRBJ2-7; 9 bases align to TRBD1. The junction had 2 bases not matched to a gene; V was cut back by 6 bases and J by 5 bases. CDR1 is MNHNS, CDR2 SASEGT, per germline. The length of the CDR3 is 12 residues. The CDR3 region is CASRQGADEQYF. CDR3 nucleotides: TGTGCCAGCAGACAGGGGGCCGACGAGCAGTACTTC.

The rearrangement joins TRBV5-8 to TRBJ2-5; possible D gene TRBD2, 5 bases. V was shortened by 4 bases and J by 5 bases, with 15 bases between the two germline ends. Germline CDR1 and CDR2: SGHTS and YDEGEE. The CDR3 sequence is 14 residues long. Written as DNA, the CDR3 is TGTGCCAGCAGCAGTGGGAGCTCGCGGGAGACCCAGTACTTC. Amino acid sequence: CASSSGSSRETQYF.

The chain couples TRBV27 to TRBJ1-4; D is unresolved. CDR1 and CDR2 (germline): MNHEY, SMNVEV (reference sequence). The germline V and J ends were trimmed by 1 base and 2 bases, with 8 bases remaining between them. This CDR3 has 15 amino acids. The CDR3 reads CASSLWGTTNEKLFF. The CDR3 DNA reads TGTGCCAGCAGTTTATGGGGTACGACTAATGAAAAACTGTTTTTT.